This TCR beta chain was found in a study of blood T cell repertoires in COVID-19. The J segment lost 5 bases and the V segment lost 11 bases, leaving 10 bases of the junction unmatched. The CDR3 covers 15 residues. The germline V gene has CDR1 ENHRY and CDR2 SYGVKD. Here immunoSEQ multiplex PCR was the method, and the copy in TCRdb shows in-frame clones only, minus some. The table has around 100,000 clones, roughly 87% seen once. The TCR originated in a man aged 50-59 years in a cohort sampled during active COVID-19. Material: peripheral blood. The chain uses TRBV10-3 and TRBJ2-1; 12 bases are a match to TRBD2. CDR3 residues: CAASERLAGDNEQFF. As DNA, the CDR3 is TGTGCCGCCTCCGAACGACTAGCGGGGGACAATGAGCAGTTCTTC.